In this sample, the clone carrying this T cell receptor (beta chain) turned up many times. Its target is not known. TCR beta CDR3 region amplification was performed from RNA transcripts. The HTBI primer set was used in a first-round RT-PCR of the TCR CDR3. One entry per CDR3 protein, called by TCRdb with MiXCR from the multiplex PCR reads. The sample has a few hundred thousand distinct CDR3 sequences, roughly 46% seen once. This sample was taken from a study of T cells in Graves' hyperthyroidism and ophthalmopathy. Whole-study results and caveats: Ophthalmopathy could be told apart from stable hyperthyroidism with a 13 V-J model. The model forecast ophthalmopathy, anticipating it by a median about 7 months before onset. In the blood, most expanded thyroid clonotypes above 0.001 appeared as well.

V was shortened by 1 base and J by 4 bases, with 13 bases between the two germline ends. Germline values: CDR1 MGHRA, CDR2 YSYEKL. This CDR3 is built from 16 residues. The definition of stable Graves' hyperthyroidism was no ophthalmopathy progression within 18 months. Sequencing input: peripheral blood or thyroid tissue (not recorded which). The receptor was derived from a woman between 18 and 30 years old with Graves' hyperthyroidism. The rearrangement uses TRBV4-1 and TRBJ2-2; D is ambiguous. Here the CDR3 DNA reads TGCGCCAGCAGCCAAGCGGTTGCAGTGGGCACCGGGGAGCTGTTTTTT. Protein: CASSQAVAVGTGELFF.